This TCR beta chain was captured by sequencing in a study of PD-1 blockade in classical Hodgkin lymphoma. On the study more broadly: Administration of nivolumab to patients was at 3 mg/kg intravenously every 2 weeks.

Repertoires were generated with immunoSEQ multiplex PCR, while TCRdb's copy carries only in-frame clones and drops some. Of 57,000 or so clones in the sample, about 91% were seen once. V lost 0 bases and J 0 bases, leaving 13 bases between the germline ends. CDR3 length: 16 residues. Per germline, CDR1 SGHRS and CDR2 YFSETQ. Study-wide findings and caveats: Complete responders entered with baseline diversity on par with newly diagnosed patients, the results showed. CD4+ TCR diversity, unlike CD8+, rose significantly by C4D1.

Comment on this clone: Its antigen remains unknown.

All the patients suffered relapse after autologous stem cell transplantation, and brentuximab vedotin exposure differed. Under best response, outcomes were complete response, partial response or progressive disease. Sequenced here: peripheral blood mononuclear cells (PBMCs), sampled at baseline. The TCR originated in a human donor with classical Hodgkin lymphoma. The V call is TRBV5-1, the J call TRBJ2-7, with D possibly being TRBD1 or TRBD2 (5 bases each). CDR3 residues: CASSLGGRTNSYEQYF. The DNA of the CDR3 is TGCGCCAGCAGCTTGGGGGGACGCACTAACTCCTACGAGCAGTACTTC.